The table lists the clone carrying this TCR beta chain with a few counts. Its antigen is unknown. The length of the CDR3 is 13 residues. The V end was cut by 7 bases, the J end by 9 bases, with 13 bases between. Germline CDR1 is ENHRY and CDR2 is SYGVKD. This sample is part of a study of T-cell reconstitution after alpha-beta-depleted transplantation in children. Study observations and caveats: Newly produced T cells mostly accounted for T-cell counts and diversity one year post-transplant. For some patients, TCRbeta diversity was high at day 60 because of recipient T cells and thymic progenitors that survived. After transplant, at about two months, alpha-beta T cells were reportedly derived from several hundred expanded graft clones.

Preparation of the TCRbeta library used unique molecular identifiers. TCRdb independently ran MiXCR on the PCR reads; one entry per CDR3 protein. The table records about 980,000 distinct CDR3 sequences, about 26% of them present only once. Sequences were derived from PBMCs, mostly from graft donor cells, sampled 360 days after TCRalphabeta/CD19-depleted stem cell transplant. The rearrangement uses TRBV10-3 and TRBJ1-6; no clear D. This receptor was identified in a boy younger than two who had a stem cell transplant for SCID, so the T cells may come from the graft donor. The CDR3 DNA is TGTGCCATCAAAGAGGGAACGACTTCACCCCTCCACTTT. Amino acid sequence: CAIKEGTTSPLHF.